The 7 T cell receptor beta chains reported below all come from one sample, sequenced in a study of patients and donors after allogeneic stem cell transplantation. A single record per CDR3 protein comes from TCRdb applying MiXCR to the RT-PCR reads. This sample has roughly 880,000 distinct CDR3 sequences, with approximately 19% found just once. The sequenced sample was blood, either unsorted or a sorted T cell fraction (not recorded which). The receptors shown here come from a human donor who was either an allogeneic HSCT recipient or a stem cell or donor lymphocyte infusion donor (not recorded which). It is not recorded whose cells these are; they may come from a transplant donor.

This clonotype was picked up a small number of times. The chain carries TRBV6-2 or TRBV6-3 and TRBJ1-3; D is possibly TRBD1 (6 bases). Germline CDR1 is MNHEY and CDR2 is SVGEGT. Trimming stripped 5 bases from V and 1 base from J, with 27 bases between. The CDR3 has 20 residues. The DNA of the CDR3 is TGTGCCAGCAGTCGCGACAGGAGGGAAAGGGGTGGATTTTCTGGAAACACCATATATTTT. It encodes CASSRDRRERGGFSGNTIYF.

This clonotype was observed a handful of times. In DNA, the CDR3 is TGTGCCACCAGTGATGGGGCCACTGCGCAGTATTTT. This encodes CATSDGATAQYF. The rearrangement joins TRBV24-1 to TRBJ2-3; maybe TRBD1 (5 bases). Germline lookup yields CDR1 KGHDR and CDR2 SFDVKD. Trimming took off 3 bases at V and 10 bases at J, with 10 bases between the two ends. The CDR3 contains 12 residues.

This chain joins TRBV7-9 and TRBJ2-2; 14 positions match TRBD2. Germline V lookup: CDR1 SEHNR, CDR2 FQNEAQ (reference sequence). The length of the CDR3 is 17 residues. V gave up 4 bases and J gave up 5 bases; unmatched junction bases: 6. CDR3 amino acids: CASSYPGLAGVTGELFF. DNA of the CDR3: TGTGCCAGCAGCTACCCGGGACTAGCGGGGGTTACCGGGGAGCTGTTTTTT. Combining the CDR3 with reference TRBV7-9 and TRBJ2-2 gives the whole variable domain DTGVSQNPRHKITKRGQNVTFRCDPISEHNRLYWYRQTLGQGPEFLTYFQNEAQLEKSRLLSDRFSAERPKGSFSTLEIQRTEQGDSAMYLCASSYPGLAGVTGELFFGEGSRLTVL.

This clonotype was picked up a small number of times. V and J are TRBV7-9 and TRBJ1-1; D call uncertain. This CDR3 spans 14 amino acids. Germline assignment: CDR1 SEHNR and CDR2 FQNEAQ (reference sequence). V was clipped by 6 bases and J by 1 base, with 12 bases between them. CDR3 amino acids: CASRFNPKNTEAFF. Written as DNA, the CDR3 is TGTGCCAGCAGGTTTAATCCTAAGAACACTGAAGCTTTCTTT.

This CDR3 is CASSLRVSPYGYTF. Here the CDR3 DNA reads TGTGCCAGCAGTCTCAGGGTATCCCCCTATGGCTACACCTTC. This chain connects TRBV12-3 or TRBV12-4 to TRBJ1-2; perhaps TRBD1 as D (5 bases). The CDR3 covers 14 residues. With 5 bases removed from V and 4 bases from J, the gap between germline ends came to 14 bases.

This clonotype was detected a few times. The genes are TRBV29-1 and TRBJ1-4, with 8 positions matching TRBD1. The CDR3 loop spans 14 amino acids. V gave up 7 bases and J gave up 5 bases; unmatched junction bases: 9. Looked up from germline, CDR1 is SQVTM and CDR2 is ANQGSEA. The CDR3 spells CSAQGAQGNEKLFF. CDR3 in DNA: TGCAGCGCCCAGGGGGCTCAGGGGAATGAAAAACTGTTTTTT.

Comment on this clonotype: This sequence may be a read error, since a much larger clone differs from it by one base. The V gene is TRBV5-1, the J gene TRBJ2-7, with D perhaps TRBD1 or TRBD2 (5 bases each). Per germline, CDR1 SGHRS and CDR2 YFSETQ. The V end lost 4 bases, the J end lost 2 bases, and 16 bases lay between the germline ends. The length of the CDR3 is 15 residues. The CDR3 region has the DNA TGCGCCAGCAGCGATAGGGACGGCCCAGCCTACGAGCAGTACTTC. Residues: CASSDRDGPAYEQYF.